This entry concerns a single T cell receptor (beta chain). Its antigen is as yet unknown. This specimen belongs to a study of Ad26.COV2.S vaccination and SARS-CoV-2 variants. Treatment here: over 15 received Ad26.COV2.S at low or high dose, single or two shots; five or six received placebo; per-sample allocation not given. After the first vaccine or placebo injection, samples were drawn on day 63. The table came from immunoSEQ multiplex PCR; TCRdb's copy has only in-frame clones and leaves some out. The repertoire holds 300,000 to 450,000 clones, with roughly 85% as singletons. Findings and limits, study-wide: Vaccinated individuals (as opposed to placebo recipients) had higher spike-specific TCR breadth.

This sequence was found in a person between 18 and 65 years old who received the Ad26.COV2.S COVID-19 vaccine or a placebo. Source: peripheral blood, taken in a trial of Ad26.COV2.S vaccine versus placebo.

The DNA for the CDR3 is TGTGCCAGCAGTTACGGAGGGACAATGGCTTTCTTT. This gives the protein CASSYGGTMAFF. The chain joins TRBV6-6 to TRBJ1-1; D is perhaps TRBD1 (6 bases). The CDR3 extends over 12 amino acids. Germline V gives CDR1 MNHNY, CDR2 SVGAGI (reference sequence). Deletions cut 2 bases from V and 11 bases from J, with 12 bases between.